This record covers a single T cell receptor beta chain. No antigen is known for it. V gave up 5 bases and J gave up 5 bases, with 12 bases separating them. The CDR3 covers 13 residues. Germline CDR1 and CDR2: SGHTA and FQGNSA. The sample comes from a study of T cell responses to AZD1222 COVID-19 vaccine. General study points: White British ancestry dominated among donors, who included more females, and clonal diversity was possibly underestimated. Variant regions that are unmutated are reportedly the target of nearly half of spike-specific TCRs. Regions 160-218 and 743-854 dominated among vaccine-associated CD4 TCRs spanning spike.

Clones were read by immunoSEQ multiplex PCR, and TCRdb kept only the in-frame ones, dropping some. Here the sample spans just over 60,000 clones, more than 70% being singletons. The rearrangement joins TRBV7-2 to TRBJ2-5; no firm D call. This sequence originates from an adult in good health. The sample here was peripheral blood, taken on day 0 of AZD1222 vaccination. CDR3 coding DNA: TGTGCCAGCAGCATTAGTAATATGGAGACCCAGTACTTC. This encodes CASSISNMETQYF.